Listed below are T cell receptor beta chains from one sample, sequenced in a study of technical replicates of blood from a handful of donors. Sequencing used immunoSEQ multiplex PCR; TCRdb keeps in-frame clones, though not all of them. The sample comprises tens of thousands of clones, roughly 90% of which are singletons, and over 0.3% rests with the top ten. Input material: T cells isolated from PBMCs. These receptors all come from a human donor in good health. Both conserved end residues are part of each CDR3. D genes are given only for firm matches. Some rows have no size entry. The others give once, few or many, or a class for an expanded clone.

v_call	clone_size	cdr3_length	d_call	j_call	cdr3_aa
TRBV7-2	-	15	-	TRBJ2-7	CASSSPIYPGVEQYF
TRBV4-1	-	15	-	TRBJ2-7	CASSPTSFNTYEQYF
TRBV11-2	-	14	TRBD1	TRBJ2-7	CASSLNRGTYEQYF
TRBV7-3	-	15	-	TRBJ2-5	CASSHRDLRQETQYF
TRBV9	-	14	TRBD1	TRBJ2-7	CASSDSGGSYEQYF
TRBV7-3	once	15	TRBD2	TRBJ2-7	CASSPELAGIYEQYF
TRBV5-1	-	14	TRBD1	TRBJ2-1	CASKEDRVYNEQFF
TRBV29-1	-	13	-	TRBJ2-2	CSADLGGTGELFF
TRBV5-6	-	15	-	TRBJ2-3	CASVGTGEYTDTQYF
TRBV18	-	15	TRBD1	TRBJ2-7	CASSPTGTGLFEQYF
TRBV18	-	13	-	TRBJ2-7	CASSPTEIYEQYF
TRBV2	once	12	-	TRBJ1-2	CAELGQGNGYTF
TRBV5-6	-	14	-	TRBJ2-5	CASSLSGPGETQYF
TRBV6-5	-	14	-	TRBJ1-5	CASSYSEGDQPQHF
TRBV9	-	15	-	TRBJ2-2	CASSPRVLSTGELFF
TRBV19	-	15	TRBD2	TRBJ2-1	CASSIQLAGGFEQFF
TRBV29-1	-	15	TRBD1	TRBJ1-1	CSVGRQGGLNTEAFF
TRBV30	-	13	-	TRBJ1-5	CAWSVLSEQPQHF
TRBV14	-	16	-	TRBJ2-7	CASSQVWVAVSYEQYF
TRBV4-1	few	13	-	TRBJ1-1	CASSRDWNTEAFF
TRBV27	once	16	TRBD1	TRBJ1-2	CASRPTPYRDSYGYTF
TRBV28	-	15	TRBD1	TRBJ2-7	CASSLYRGPSYEQYF